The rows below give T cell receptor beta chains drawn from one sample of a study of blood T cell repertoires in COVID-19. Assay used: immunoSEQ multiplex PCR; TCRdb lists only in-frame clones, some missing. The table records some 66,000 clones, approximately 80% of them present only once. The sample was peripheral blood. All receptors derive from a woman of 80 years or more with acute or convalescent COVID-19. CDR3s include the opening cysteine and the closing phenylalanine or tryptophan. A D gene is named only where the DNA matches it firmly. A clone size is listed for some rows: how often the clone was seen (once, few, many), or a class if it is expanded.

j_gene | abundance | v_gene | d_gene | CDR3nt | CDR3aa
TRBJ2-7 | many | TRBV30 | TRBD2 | TGTGCCTGGAGGGACCCTCTAGCGGGAGTCGCGTACGAGCAGTACTTC | CAWRDPLAGVAYEQYF
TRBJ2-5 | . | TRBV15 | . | TGTGCCACCAGCAGCGGGTGGGAGACCCAGTACTTC | CATSSGWETQYF
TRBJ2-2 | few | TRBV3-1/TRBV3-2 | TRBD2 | TGTGCCAGCAGCCCCGGTAGCGGGACGACGAACACCGGGGAGCTGTTTTTT | CASSPGSGTTNTGELFF
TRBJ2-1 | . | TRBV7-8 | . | TGTGCCAGCAGCTCCGCTAGCAATGAGCAGTTCTTC | CASSSASNEQFF
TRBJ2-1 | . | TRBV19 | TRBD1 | TGTGCCAGTAGGCCGGGACAGGGGGCGTGGAATGAGCAGTTCTTC | CASRPGQGAWNEQFF
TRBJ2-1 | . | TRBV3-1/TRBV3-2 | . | TGTGCCAGCAGCCAAGAACTGGGGCTACACAATGAGCAGTTCTTC | CASSQELGLHNEQFF
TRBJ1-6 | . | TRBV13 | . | TGTGCCAGCAGCTTGGTAGATTCACCCCTCCACTTT | CASSLVDSPLHF
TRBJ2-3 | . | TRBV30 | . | TGTGCCTGGAATACTGGCACAGATACGCAGTATTTT | CAWNTGTDTQYF
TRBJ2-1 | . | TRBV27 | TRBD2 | TGTGCCAGCACCCAACTAGCGGGAGTCGACAATGAGCAGTTCTTC | CASTQLAGVDNEQFF
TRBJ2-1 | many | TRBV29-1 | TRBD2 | TGCAGCGTTGTTGGCAGCGGGAGGGCTATATGGGGGAATGAGCAGTTCTTC | CSVVGSGRAIWGNEQFF
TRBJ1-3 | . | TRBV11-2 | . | TGTGCCAGCAGCTTAGGGCTCTCTGGAAACACCATATATTTT | CASSLGLSGNTIYF
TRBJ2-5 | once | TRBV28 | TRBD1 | TGTGCCAGCAGTTTGACAGGGGTTCTTAGGTCCCAGTACTTC | CASSLTGVLRSQYF
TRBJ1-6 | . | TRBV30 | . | TGTGCCTGGAGTGAGGCGGGGGGATCACCCCTCCACTTT | CAWSEAGGSPLHF
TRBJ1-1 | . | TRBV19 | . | TGTGCCACCCGAGAGGGGGGGGAGAACACTGAAGCTTTCTTT | CATREGGENTEAFF
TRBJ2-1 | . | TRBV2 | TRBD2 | TGTGCCACCAGACTAGCGGAAAGCTCCTACAATGAGCAGTTCTTC | CATRLAESSYNEQFF
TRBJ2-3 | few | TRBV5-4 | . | TGTGCCAGCAGCTCCCCGACAGTGTTCACAGATACGCAGTATTTT | CASSSPTVFTDTQYF
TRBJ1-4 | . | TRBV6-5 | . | TGTGCCAGTGGAGCTAATGAAAAACTGTTTTTT | CASGANEKLFF
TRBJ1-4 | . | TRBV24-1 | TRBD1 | TGTGCCACCAGTGAGACGGACAGGAATGAAAAACTGTTTTTT | CATSETDRNEKLFF
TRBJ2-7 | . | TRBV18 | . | TGTGCCAGCTCACCACGGACAGTGACAGCCTACGAGCAGTACTTC | CASSPRTVTAYEQYF
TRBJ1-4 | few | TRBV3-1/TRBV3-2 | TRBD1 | TGTGCCAGCAGTCAGGGGGACGGGGCTGAAAAACTGTTTTTT | CASSQGDGAEKLFF
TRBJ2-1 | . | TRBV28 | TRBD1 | TGTGCCAGCAGGAAACAGGGGGACAATGAGCAGTTCTTC | CASRKQGDNEQFF
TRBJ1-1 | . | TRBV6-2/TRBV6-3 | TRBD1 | TGTGCCAGCAGCCGGCCAACGACAGGGGGCTGGACTGAAGCTTTCTTT | CASSRPTTGGWTEAFF
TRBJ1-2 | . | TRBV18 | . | TGTGCCAGCTCTCCAACCTATACGGACTATGGCTACACCTTC | CASSPTYTDYGYTF
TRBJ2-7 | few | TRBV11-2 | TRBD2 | TGTGCCAGCAGCTCCCTCGGAGCGGGAGGACCCTACGAGCAGTACTTC | CASSSLGAGGPYEQYF
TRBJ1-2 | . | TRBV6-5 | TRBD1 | TGTGCCAGCAGTTACCGGGACAGGGGGCGCGGTGGCTACACCTTC | CASSYRDRGRGGYTF
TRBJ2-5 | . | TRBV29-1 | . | TGCAGCGTTGAAGATAGCCAGTACCAAGAGACCCAGTACTTC | CSVEDSQYQETQYF
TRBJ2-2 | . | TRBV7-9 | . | TGTGCCAGCATCCCGTTGGGCGGGCCGACGAACACCGGGGAGCTGTTTTTT | CASIPLGGPTNTGELFF
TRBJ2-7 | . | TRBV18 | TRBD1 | TGTGCCAGCTCACACCCGGGACAGGGAGACTACGAGCAGTACTTC | CASSHPGQGDYEQYF
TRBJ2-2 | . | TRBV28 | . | TGTGCGACCATAGGAGGGATAGAGGGAACCGGGGAGCTGTTTTTT | CATIGGIEGTGELFF
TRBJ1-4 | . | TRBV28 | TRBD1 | TGTGCCAGCAGTTTATCCGGGACAGGGGAGGGTGAAAAACTGTTTTTT | CASSLSGTGEGEKLFF
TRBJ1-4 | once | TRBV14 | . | TGTGCCAGCAGCTCCCGCCGGGGGGAAAAACTGTTTTTT | CASSSRRGEKLFF
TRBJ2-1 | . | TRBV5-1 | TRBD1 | TGCGCCAGCAACCGGGACAGGGACAATGAGCAGTTCTTC | CASNRDRDNEQFF
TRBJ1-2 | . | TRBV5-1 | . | TGCGCCAGCAGCCTAGGGCCGCCCCCAGCGGGTGGCTACACCTTC | CASSLGPPPAGGYTF
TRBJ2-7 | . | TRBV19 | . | TGTGCAACGACAGATACCTACGAGCAGTACTTC | CATTDTYEQYF
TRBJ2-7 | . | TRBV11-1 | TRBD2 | TGTGCCAGCAGCTTCGGGGCGGGGGTCTCCTACGAGCAGTACTTC | CASSFGAGVSYEQYF
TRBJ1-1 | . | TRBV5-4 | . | TGTGCCAGCAGCCTTCCGGGGGAAGCTTTCTTT | CASSLPGEAFF
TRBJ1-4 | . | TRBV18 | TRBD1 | TGTGCCAGCTCACCTAATTACAGGGGCGACGCGGAACTGTTTTTT | CASSPNYRGDAELFF
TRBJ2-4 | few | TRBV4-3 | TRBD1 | TGCGCCAGCAGCCAAGATCCCGAAACAGGGGGGGCCAAAAACATTCAGTACTTC | CASSQDPETGGAKNIQYF
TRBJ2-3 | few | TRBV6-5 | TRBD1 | TGTGCCACCCACCCGTCGACAGGGGTGGTAGGTACGCAGTATTTT | CATHPSTGVVGTQYF
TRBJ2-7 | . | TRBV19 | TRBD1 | TGTGCCAGTATGAAGGACAGGGGATCCTACGAGCAGTACTTC | CASMKDRGSYEQYF
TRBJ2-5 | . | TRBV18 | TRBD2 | TGTGCCAGCTCACCACCGGGACTAGCGGGAGGCGAGACCCAGTACTTC | CASSPPGLAGGETQYF
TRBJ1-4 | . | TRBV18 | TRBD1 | TGTGCCAGCTCACAAGGGACAGGGCCTAATGAAAAACTGTTTTTT | CASSQGTGPNEKLFF
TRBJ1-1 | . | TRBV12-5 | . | TGTGCTAGTGGCCTGCCCGGGGCTGAAGCTTTCTTT | CASGLPGAEAFF
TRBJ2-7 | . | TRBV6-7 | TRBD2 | TGTGCCAGCAGTAACGGACTAGCGGACATCTCCTACGAGCAGTACTTC | CASSNGLADISYEQYF
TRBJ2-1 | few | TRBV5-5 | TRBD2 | TGTGCCAGCAGCTGGGGGGGAGATGAGCAGTTCTTC | CASSWGGDEQFF
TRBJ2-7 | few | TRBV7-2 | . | TGTGCCAGCAGGTCCGGACCGGGGTCCTACGAGCAGTACTTC | CASRSGPGSYEQYF
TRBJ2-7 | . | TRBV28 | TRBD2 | TGTGCCAGCAGTATCCCCGGGACTAGCTACGAGCAGTACTTC | CASSIPGTSYEQYF
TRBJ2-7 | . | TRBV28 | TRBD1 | TGTGCCAGCTCCGAGACAGGGGGCACCACCTACGAGCAGTACTTC | CASSETGGTTYEQYF
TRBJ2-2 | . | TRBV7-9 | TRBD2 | TGTGCCAGCAGCTTTAATAGCGGGAGAGTGGGGGAGCTGTTTTTT | CASSFNSGRVGELFF
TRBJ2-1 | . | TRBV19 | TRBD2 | TGTGCCAGTAGGGGGGGGCTAGCGGGAGGAAATGAGCAGTTCTTC | CASRGGLAGGNEQFF
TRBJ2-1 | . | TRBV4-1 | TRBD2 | TGCGCCAGCAGCCAAGGCCCGGGGGCTAGCGGGTCGAATGAGCAGTTCTTC | CASSQGPGASGSNEQFF
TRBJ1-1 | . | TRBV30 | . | TGTGCCTGGCCCCTAGAAGAGAACACTGAAGCTTTCTTT | CAWPLEENTEAFF
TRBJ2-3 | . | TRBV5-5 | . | TGTGCCAGCAGCTTGGGGCCTAAGAGGACAGATACGCAGTATTTT | CASSLGPKRTDTQYF
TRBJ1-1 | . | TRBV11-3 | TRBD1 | TGTGCCAGCAGCTTAGATCGATTTTTTAGGACAGGTCTTGTCAACACTGAAGCTTTCTTT | CASSLDRFFRTGLVNTEAFF
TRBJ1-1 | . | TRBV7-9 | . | TGTGCCAGCAGCCCAAGAGAGGGCATTTTGGGAGCTTTCTTT | CASSPREGILGAFF
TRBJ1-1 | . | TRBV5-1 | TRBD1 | TGCGCCAGCAGTATACAGGGGGCGAACACTGAAGCTTTCTTT | CASSIQGANTEAFF
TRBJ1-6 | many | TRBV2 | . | TGTGCCAGCAATCTGGGCAGACATAATTCACCCCTCCACTTT | CASNLGRHNSPLHF
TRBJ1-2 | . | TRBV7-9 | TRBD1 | TGTGCCAGCAGCTTCGACGGGACAGGGTTCAACACCTTC | CASSFDGTGFNTF